The T cell receptor (beta chain) described here comes from a study of T cell responses to AZD1222 COVID-19 vaccine. General study findings and limits: Close to half of all spike-specific TCRs reportedly target regions of the variants that are unmutated. At 160-218 and 743-854, vaccine-associated CD4 TCRs were dominant, and they spanned spike. Increased Spike-specific TCR breadth and depth were observed after two AZD1222 doses. Females outnumbered males among donors, who were mostly white British; clonal diversity was possibly underestimated.

Regarding this clone: The antigen remains undetermined.

This CDR3 is 15 amino acids long. Germline CDR1 reads MDHEN; CDR2 reads SYDVKM. Germline trimming cut 7 bases from V and 4 bases from J; bases unmatched to any gene: 8. The data were produced by immunoSEQ multiplex PCR, yet TCRdb's version contains in-frame clones alone and is incomplete. The sample consists of about 79,000 clones, around 84% of them appearing once. The source is an adult in good health. Material: peripheral blood, obtained on day 0 of AZD1222 vaccination. The rearrangement joins TRBV28 to TRBJ2-1; 9 positions agree with TRBD2. DNA of the CDR3: TGTGCCAGCACCCTCGTGGCGGGAGGGTACAATGAGCAGTTCTTC. This gives the protein CASTLVAGGYNEQFF.